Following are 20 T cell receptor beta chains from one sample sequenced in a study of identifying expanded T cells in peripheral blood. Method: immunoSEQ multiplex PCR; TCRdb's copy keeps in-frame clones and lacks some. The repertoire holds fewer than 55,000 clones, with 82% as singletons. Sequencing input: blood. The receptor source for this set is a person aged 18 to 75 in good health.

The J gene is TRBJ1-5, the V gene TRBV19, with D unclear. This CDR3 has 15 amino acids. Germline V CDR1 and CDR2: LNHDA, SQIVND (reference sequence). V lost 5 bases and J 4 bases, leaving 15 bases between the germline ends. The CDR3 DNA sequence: TGTGCCAGTAGTCCCAAGAGGTGGGATAATCAGCCCCAGCATTTT. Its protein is CASSPKRWDNQPQHF.

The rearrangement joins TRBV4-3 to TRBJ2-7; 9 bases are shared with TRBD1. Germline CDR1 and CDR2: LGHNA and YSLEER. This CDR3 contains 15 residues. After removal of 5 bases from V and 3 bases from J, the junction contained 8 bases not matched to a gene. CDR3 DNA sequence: TGCGCCAGCAGCTTACTGGGGACAGGGAACTACGAGCAGTACTTC. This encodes CASSLLGTGNYEQYF.

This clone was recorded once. This chain's CDR3 is CASSLGAVETQYF. CDR3 coding DNA: TGTGCCAGCAGCTTAGGAGCAGTGGAGACCCAGTACTTC. The V call is TRBV7-9, the J call TRBJ2-5, with D hard to call. The length of the CDR3 is 13 residues. Germline CDR1 is SEHNR and CDR2 is FQNEAQ (reference sequence). The V gene lost 1 base and the J gene lost 5 bases, with 8 bases spanning the gap. Combining the CDR3 with reference TRBV7-9 and TRBJ2-5 gives the whole variable domain DTGVSQNPRHKITKRGQNVTFRCDPISEHNRLYWYRQTLGQGPEFLTYFQNEAQLEKSRLLSDRFSAERPKGSFSTLEIQRTEQGDSAMYLCASSLGAVETQYFGPGTRLLVL.

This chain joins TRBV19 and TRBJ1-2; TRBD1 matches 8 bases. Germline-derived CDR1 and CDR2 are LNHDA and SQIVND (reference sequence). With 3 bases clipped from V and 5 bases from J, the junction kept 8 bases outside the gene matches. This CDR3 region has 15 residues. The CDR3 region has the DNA TGTGCCAGTAGTATCGGCCCGACAGGGGTGTATGGCTACACCTTC. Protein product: CASSIGPTGVYGYTF.

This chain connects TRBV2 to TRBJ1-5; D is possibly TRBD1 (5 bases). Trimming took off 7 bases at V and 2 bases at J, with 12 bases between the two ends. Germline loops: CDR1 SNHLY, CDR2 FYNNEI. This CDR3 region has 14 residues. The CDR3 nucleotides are TGTGCCAGCACCAAAGGGGTCCGCAATCAGCCCCAGCATTTT. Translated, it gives CASTKGVRNQPQHF.

The CDR3, as DNA: TGTGCCAGCAGCCGATTGGGGACTAGCTCCTCAGATACGCAGTATTTT. This encodes CASSRLGTSSSDTQYF. This chain uses TRBV7-2 with TRBJ2-3, with 9 bases identical to TRBD2. The CDR3 length is 16 residues. V gave up 5 bases and J gave up 4 bases; unmatched junction bases: 10. From germline, CDR1 is SGHTA and CDR2 FQGNSA.

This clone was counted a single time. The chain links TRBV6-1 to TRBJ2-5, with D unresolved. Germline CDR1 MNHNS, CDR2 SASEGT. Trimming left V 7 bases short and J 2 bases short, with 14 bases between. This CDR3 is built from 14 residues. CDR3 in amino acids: CASKGIRLQETQYF. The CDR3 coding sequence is TGTGCCAGCAAAGGGATCCGTCTACAAGAGACCCAGTACTTC.

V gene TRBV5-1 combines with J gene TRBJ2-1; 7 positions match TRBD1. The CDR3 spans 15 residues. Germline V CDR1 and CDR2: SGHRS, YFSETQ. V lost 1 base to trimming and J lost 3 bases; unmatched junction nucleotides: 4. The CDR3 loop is CASSLYPGGYNEQFF. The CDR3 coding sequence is TGCGCCAGCAGCTTGTACCCAGGGGGCTACAATGAGCAGTTCTTC.

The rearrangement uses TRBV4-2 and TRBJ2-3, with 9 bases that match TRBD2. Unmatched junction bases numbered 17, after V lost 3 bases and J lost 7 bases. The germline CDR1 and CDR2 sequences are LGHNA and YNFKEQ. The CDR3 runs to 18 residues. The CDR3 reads CASSHTQDAGGPKHTQYF. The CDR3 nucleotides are TGTGCCAGCAGCCACACCCAAGACGCGGGGGGGCCGAAGCATACGCAGTATTTT.

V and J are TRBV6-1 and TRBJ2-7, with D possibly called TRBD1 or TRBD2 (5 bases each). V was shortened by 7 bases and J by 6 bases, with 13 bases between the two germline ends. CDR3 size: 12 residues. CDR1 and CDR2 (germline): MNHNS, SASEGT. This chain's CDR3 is CASTGAASEQYV. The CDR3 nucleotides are TGTGCCAGCACCGGGGCGGCATCCGAGCAGTACGTC.

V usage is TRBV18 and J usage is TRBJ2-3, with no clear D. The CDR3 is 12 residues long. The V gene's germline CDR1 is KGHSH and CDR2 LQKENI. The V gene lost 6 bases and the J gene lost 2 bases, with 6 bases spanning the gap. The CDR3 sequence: CASSHFTDTQYF. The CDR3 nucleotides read TGTGCCAGCTCCCATTTCACAGATACGCAGTATTTT.

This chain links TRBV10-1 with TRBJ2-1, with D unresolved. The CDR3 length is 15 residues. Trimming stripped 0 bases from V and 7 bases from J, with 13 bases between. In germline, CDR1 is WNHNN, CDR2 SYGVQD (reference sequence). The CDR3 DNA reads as TGCGCCAGCAGTGAGTCGGTGGGCGGCCGGAATGAGCAGTTCTTC. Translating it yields CASSESVGGRNEQFF.

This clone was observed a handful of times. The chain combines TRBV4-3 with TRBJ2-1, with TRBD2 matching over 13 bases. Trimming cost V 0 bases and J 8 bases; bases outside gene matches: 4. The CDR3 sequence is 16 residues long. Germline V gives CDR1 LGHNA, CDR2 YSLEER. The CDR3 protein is CASSQEGLAGADEQFF. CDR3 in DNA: TGCGCCAGCAGCCAAGAAGGACTAGCGGGAGCAGATGAGCAGTTCTTC.

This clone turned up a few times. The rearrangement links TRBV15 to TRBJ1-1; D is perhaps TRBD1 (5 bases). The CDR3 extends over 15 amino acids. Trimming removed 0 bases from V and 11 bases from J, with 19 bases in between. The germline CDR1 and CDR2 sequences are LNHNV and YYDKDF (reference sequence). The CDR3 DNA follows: TGTGCCACCAGCAGAGATCGGGCGATGGCGGGGCTGGCTTTCTTT. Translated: CATSRDRAMAGLAFF. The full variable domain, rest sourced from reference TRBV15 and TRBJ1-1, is DAMVIQNPRYQVTQFGKPVTLSCSQTLNHNVMYWYQQKSSQAPKLLFHYYDKDFNNEADTPDNFQSRRPNTSFCFLDIRSPGLGDTAMYLCATSRDRAMAGLAFFGQGTRLTVV.

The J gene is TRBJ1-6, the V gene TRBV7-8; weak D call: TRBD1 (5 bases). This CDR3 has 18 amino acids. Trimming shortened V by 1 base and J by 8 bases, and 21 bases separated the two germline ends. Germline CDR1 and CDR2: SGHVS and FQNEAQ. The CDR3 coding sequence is TGTGCCAGCAGCTTAGGGAGTCCTAAGCGGGCAGGGCATTCACCCCTCCACTTT. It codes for CASSLGSPKRAGHSPLHF.

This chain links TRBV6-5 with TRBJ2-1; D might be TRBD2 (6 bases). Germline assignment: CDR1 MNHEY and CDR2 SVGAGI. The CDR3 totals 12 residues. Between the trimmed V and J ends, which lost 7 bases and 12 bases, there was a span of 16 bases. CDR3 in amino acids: CASTDRTKGQFF. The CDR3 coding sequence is TGTGCCAGCACAGACCGGACTAAAGGGCAGTTCTTC.

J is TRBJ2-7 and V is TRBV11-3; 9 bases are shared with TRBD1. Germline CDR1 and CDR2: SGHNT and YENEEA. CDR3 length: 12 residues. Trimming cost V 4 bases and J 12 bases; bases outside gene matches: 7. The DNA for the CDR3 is TGTGCCAGCAGCTCCGGGACAGGGTTAATGTACTTC. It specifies CASSSGTGLMYF.

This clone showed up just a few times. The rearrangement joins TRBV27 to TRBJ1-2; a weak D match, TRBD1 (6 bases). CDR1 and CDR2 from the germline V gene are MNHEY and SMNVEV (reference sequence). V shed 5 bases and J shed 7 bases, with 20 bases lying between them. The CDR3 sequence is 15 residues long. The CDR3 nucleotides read TGTGCCAGCAGTCTTGTAGCCTCCGACAGGCTTGGCTACACCTTC. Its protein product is CASSLVASDRLGYTF.

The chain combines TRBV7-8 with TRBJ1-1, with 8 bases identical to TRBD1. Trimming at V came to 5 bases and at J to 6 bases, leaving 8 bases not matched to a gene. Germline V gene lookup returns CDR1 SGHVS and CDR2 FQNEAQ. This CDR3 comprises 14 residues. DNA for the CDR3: TGTGCCAGCAGCCCCCGACAGGGGCCGTCTGAAGCTTTCTTT. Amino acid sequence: CASSPRQGPSEAFF.

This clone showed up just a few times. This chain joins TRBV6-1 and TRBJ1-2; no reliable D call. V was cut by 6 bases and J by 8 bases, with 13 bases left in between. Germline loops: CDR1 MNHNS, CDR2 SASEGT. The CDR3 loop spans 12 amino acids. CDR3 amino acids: CASRAIPSGYTF. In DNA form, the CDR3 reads TGTGCCAGCAGGGCCATTCCGTCGGGCTACACCTTC.